This entry features one TCR beta chain sequence. The target antigen is unknown. This sample was included in a study of T cell responses to AZD1222 COVID-19 vaccine. Whole-study results and caveats: No day 14 peak samples; only post-peak repertoires were characterized. Spike-specific TCR breadth and depth rose after two AZD1222 doses. Baseline serostatus was positive in only a handful of AZD1222 recipients.

This table comes from immunoSEQ multiplex PCR, and its TCRdb copy is limited to in-frame clones, with some not included. The sample has 55,000 to 85,000 clones; 65% to 85% are singletons. Germline-derived CDR1 and CDR2 are GTSNPN and SVGIG (reference sequence). The germline V and J ends were trimmed by 3 bases and 2 bases, with 14 bases remaining between them. This CDR3 has 15 amino acids. Here the sequenced sample was peripheral blood, taken on day 0 of AZD1222 vaccination. This chain connects TRBV30 to TRBJ1-5; D is perhaps TRBD1 (5 bases). This TCR came from an adult in good health. The CDR3 reads CAWSGGAIGNQPQHF. The CDR3 nucleotides read TGTGCCTGGAGCGGAGGGGCTATCGGCAATCAGCCCCAGCATTTT. Full variable domain (remainder filled in from reference TRBV30 and TRBJ1-5): SQTIHQWPATLVQPVGSPLSLECTVEGTSNPNLYWYRQAAGRGLQLLFYSVGIGQISSEVPQNLSASRPQDRQFILSSKKLLLSDSGFYLCAWSGGAIGNQPQHFGDGTRLSIL.